The present TCR beta chain was sequenced within a study of breast tumors, draining lymph nodes, adjacent tissues (dated by TCRdb to 2015 to 2016). For context, the study as a whole: Breast cancer patients provided tumor, adjacent nontumor tissue and axillary lymph nodes, and the study compared the TCR beta repertoires across these three sources. The study aimed to assess the relationships and possible T-cell exchange between tumor, surrounding tissue and draining lymph node repertoires in human breast cancer. Study-wide conclusions, independent of this receptor: The data were considered consistent with the idea that most tumor T cells come from the lymph node and then expand in tumor tissue. Tumor T-cell repertoires showed less diversity than lymph node repertoires and more diversity than nontumor tissue repertoires, and tumor T-cell repertoires showed preferential V and J gene usage. The study presented the conclusion that tumor T cells originate in lymph nodes as consistent with a hypothesis, not as something directly demonstrated. Tumor and nontumor tissue repertoires were significantly more similar in luminal-like than in basal-like breast cancer.

Sequences KGHSH (CDR1) and LQKENI (CDR2) are obtained from the germline V gene. Counted from cysteine to phenylalanine, this CDR3 has 15 amino acids. Left in the record is the CDR3 DNA by itself, 45 bases read in frame from the first base. The germline V end is reduced by 3 bases and the J end by 5 bases; junction bases left unmatched: 3. Lymph node samples came from the axillary draining lymph nodes of breast cancer patients. This clonotype was detected ten times or more. The antigen it recognizes is unknown. No qualities accompany the bases; no much larger clone lies one base away. The reads were generated on an Illumina HiSeq 2000. Multiplex PCR amplification was used to build the TCR beta chain libraries. High-throughput sequencing was used to analyze the amplified TCR beta chain products. Through fastp at Q25 and MiXCR, TCRdb rebuilt clones from the public reads, retaining in-frame beta chains. Every distinct CDR3 protein forms one entry, paired with its most common genes and DNA. The sample table lists about 230,000 distinct CDR3 sequences, roughly 30% of them with a count of one. Clones ranked in the top ten supply over 1.1% of the sample.

This sequence was found in a female donor with breast cancer. Some clones in this sample may be carry-over from other donors' samples. This sequence uses TRBV18 and TRBJ1-4, with 10 junctional bases fitting TRBD1. The sample comprised axillary lymph node tissue. The CDR3 here reads CASSPGQGRNEKLFF. The nucleotides read TGTGCCAGCTCACCGGGACAGGGGCGAAATGAAAAACTGTTTTTT.